This T cell receptor (beta chain) was sequenced in a study of cytomegalovirus exposure and HLA in healthy donors. Study summary: A previous analysis identified 95 million to 130 million unique TCR beta sequences derived from roughly 180 million T cells.

Both 60 Vbeta primers and 13 Jbeta primers went into the PCR. Profiled with immunoSEQ multiplex PCR; TCRdb holds only in-frame clones, not every one. The top ten clones hold approximately 31% of a sample with about 120,000 clones, 65% to 80% of them seen once. Overall study results and limits: Among TCR sequences, most were rare, though some public TCRs appeared in many donors. Highest at DRB1 and lowest at HLA-C, TCR association rates differed among HLA loci in a later analysis.

This CDR3 has 13 residues. Germline values: CDR1 SNHLY, CDR2 FYNNEI. V lost 6 bases, J lost 1 base, and 9 bases lay in between. Of note for this clone: Its target is unknown.

The sequence was collected from a man in his 60s in good health and CMV-seropositive. The V call is TRBV2, the J call TRBJ1-1, with D tentatively TRBD1 (6 bases). Sequences were obtained from PBMCs. CDR3 sequence: CASRGAENTEAFF. CDR3 nucleotides: TGTGCCAGCAGGGGGGCAGAGAACACTGAAGCTTTCTTT.